The 24 T cell receptor beta chains reported below all come from one sample, sequenced in a study of blood T cell repertoires in COVID-19. Sequencing was performed with immunoSEQ multiplex PCR; in TCRdb, only in-frame clones are kept and a portion is missing. Of around 81,000 clones listed, nearly 90% are singletons. Input material: peripheral blood. The source is a man between 65 and 85 years old with acute or convalescent COVID-19.

The chain joins TRBV27 to TRBJ1-6; D is possibly TRBD1 (5 bases). The CDR3 has 14 residues. V lost 3 bases to trimming and J lost 8 bases, with 11 bases between them. Germline V gene data show CDR1 as MNHEY and CDR2 as SMNVEV (reference sequence). The DNA of the CDR3 is TGTGCCAGCAGTTTTAATGGAGGGGATTCACCCCTCCACTTT. This codes for CASSFNGGDSPLHF.

The chain carries TRBV2 and TRBJ1-1, with D possibly being TRBD1 (5 bases). This CDR3 spans 14 amino acids. Germline V CDR1 and CDR2: SNHLY, FYNNEI. Between the trimmed V and J ends, which lost 6 bases and 2 bases, there was a span of 13 bases. The chain's CDR3 is CASSPYGGNTEAFF. CDR3 bases: TGTGCCAGCAGCCCTTACGGGGGAAACACTGAAGCTTTCTTT.

This clone was counted only a few times. The gene calls are TRBV3-1 (or the pseudogene TRBV3-2) and TRBJ2-5; D may be TRBD2 (6 bases). This CDR3 is 15 amino acids long. V gave up 4 bases and J gave up 2 bases, with 14 bases separating them. Germline V gene lookup returns CDR1 LGHDT and CDR2 YNNKEL (reference sequence). CDR3 bases: TGTGCCAGCAGCCCGGAGGGGTATAAGCAAGAGACCCAGTACTTC. It is translated as CASSPEGYKQETQYF.

V and J are TRBV7-6 and TRBJ1-1, with D possibly being TRBD1 (6 bases). V was pared by 1 base and J by 5 bases, with 8 bases between. CDR3 length: 13 amino acids. The germline gives CDR1 SGHVS, CDR2 FNYEAQ. CDR3 protein: CASSLEQGTEAFF. As DNA, the CDR3 is TGTGCCAGCAGCTTAGAACAGGGTACTGAAGCTTTCTTT.

This clone was detected only a few times. This chain links TRBV15 with TRBJ2-6, with D unresolved. Between the trimmed V and J ends, which lost 0 bases and 1 base, there was a span of 7 bases. Looked up from germline, CDR1 is LNHNV and CDR2 is YYDKDF (reference sequence). The CDR3 has 16 residues. The CDR3 DNA reads TGTGCCACCAGCAGAGATCCAGATTCTGGGGCCAACGTCCTGACTTTC. Residues: CATSRDPDSGANVLTF.

V is TRBV28 and J is TRBJ1-1; tentative D call: TRBD1 (5 bases). CDR1 is MDHEN and CDR2 is SYDVKM in the germline V gene. The CDR3 length is 16 residues. Trimming left V 4 bases short and J 0 bases short, with 15 bases between. CDR3: CASSSSGFSMNTEAFF. The CDR3, as DNA: TGTGCCAGCAGTTCCTCAGGGTTTTCCATGAACACTGAAGCTTTCTTT.

The table lists this clone with a few counts. The genes are TRBV30 and TRBJ2-3; 9 bases map to TRBD2. The germline gives CDR1 GTSNPN, CDR2 SVGIG (reference sequence). V lost 3 bases, J lost 2 bases, and 15 bases stayed unmatched. The CDR3 runs 18 residues. DNA for the CDR3: TGTGCCTGGAGCCCCGGGGTAGCGGGGGCCGCACACACAGATACGCAGTATTTT. Its translation is CAWSPGVAGAAHTDTQYF.

The rearrangement uses TRBV4-3 and TRBJ1-2; 7 nucleotides align to TRBD1. The CDR3 is 13 residues long. Per the germline V gene, CDR1 is LGHNA and CDR2 is YSLEER. With V trimmed by 4 bases and J by 7 bases, 6 bases remained unmatched. The CDR3 nucleotides read TGCGCCAGCAGCCCCATGACAGGGCTTGGCTACACCTTC. Translating it yields CASSPMTGLGYTF.

The genes are TRBV19 and TRBJ2-3; D is possibly TRBD1 (6 bases). Germline-derived CDR1 and CDR2 are LNHDA and SQIVND (reference sequence). The CDR3 contains 14 residues. Trimming took off 8 bases at V and 0 bases at J, with 12 bases between the two ends. Here the CDR3 reads CASAPTGSTDTQYF. CDR3 bases: TGTGCCAGTGCCCCGACAGGAAGCACAGATACGCAGTATTTT.

The J gene is TRBJ2-1, the V gene TRBV19, with 8 nucleotides matching TRBD2. Germline V gene sequence: CDR1 LNHDA, CDR2 SQIVND (reference sequence). The CDR3 extends over 15 amino acids. V was clipped by 2 bases and J by 1 base; unmatched bases: 1. CDR3 in DNA: TGTGCCAGTAGTATAACGGGGGGGTCCTACAATGAGCAGTTCTTC. This gives the protein CASSITGGSYNEQFF.

The rearrangement joins TRBV11-2 to TRBJ1-1; D possibly corresponds to TRBD1 (6 bases). The CDR3 has 14 amino acids. CDR1 is SGHAT and CDR2 is FQNNGV in the germline V gene. V was shortened by 6 bases and J by 0 bases, with 11 bases between the two germline ends. The CDR3 DNA follows: TGTGCCAGCAGTTACGACAGGATGAACACTGAAGCTTTCTTT. It encodes CASSYDRMNTEAFF.

The chain uses TRBV7-8 and TRBJ2-5; D is perhaps TRBD1 (6 bases). V shed 1 base and J shed 4 bases, with 10 bases lying between them. This CDR3 region has 14 residues. Germline lookup yields CDR1 SGHVS and CDR2 FQNEAQ. CDR3 coding DNA: TGTGCCAGCAGCTTAGGAGTAGGGGGAGAGACCCAGTACTTC. Translation: CASSLGVGGETQYF. Supplemented by reference TRBV7-8 and TRBJ2-5, the full variable domain reads GAGVSQSPRYKVAKRGQDVALRCDPISGHVSLFWYQQALGQGPEFLTYFQNEAQLDKSGLPSDRFFAERPEGSVSTLKIQRTQQEDSAVYLCASSLGVGGETQYFGPGTRLLVL.

The rearrangement links TRBV13 to TRBJ1-1; 7 nucleotides match TRBD1. Trimming removed 0 bases from V and 11 bases from J; junction bases left unmatched: 15. Germline CDR1 and CDR2: PRHDT and FYEKMQ (reference sequence). CDR3 size: 16 residues. The CDR3 spells CASSLGLGKGAITAFF. CDR3 sequence (DNA): TGTGCCAGCAGCTTAGGCCTTGGAAAGGGGGCGATTACTGCTTTCTTT. The entire variable domain, with the rest obtained from reference TRBV13 and TRBJ1-1, is as follows: AAGVIQSPRHLIKEKRETATLKCYPIPRHDTVYWYQQGPGQDPQFLISFYEKMQSDKGSIPDRFSAQQFSDYHSELNMSSLELGDSALYFCASSLGLGKGAITAFFGQGTRLTVV.

The rearrangement uses TRBV5-4 and TRBJ2-5, with D possibly TRBD1 on 7 matching bases. Looked up from germline, CDR1 is SGHNT and CDR2 is YYREEE (reference sequence). This CDR3 has 14 amino acids. Deletions cut 4 bases from V and 5 bases from J, with 15 bases between. This chain's CDR3 is CASSPTGRLETQYF. The CDR3 DNA sequence: TGTGCCAGCAGCCCGACAGGGAGGTTGGAGACCCAGTACTTC.

In its sample, this clone was seen once. The chain recombines TRBV6-5 with TRBJ1-1, with 7 bases matching TRBD1. Germline CDR1 is MNHEY and CDR2 is SVGAGI. V lost 7 bases and J lost 3; bases outside the gene matches: 11. There are 15 residues in the CDR3. CDR3 protein: CASIFKGARHTEAFF. The DNA of the CDR3 is TGTGCCAGCATATTTAAGGGGGCTCGTCACACTGAAGCTTTCTTT.

The rearrangement joins TRBV10-1 to TRBJ1-2; TRBD1 agrees at 11 bases. Germline V gene sequence: CDR1 WNHNN, CDR2 SYGVQD (reference sequence). The CDR3 has 13 amino acids. With V trimmed by 6 bases and J by 8 bases, 5 bases remained unmatched. The CDR3 is CASSGDRGSGYTF. The CDR3 DNA sequence: TGCGCCAGCAGCGGGGACAGGGGGAGCGGCTACACCTTC.

This clone was recorded once. V usage is TRBV9 and J usage is TRBJ1-6; no definite D call. The length of the CDR3 is 14 residues. Germline V gives CDR1 SGDLS, CDR2 YYNGEE. The germline V and J ends were trimmed by 3 bases and 10 bases, with 14 bases remaining between them. CDR3 DNA sequence: TGTGCCAGCAGCGGTTTGGAGGTGAGGTCACCCCTCCACTTT. It translates to CASSGLEVRSPLHF.

This clone was detected once. The J gene is TRBJ2-7, the V gene TRBV11-2; weak D call: TRBD1 (6 bases). Trimming removed 4 bases at V and 0 bases at J, with 16 bases between. The length of the CDR3 is 16 residues. CDR1 and CDR2 from the germline V gene are SGHAT and FQNNGV. CDR3: CASSSRTDRASYEQYF. The CDR3 region has the DNA TGTGCCAGCAGCTCAAGAACGGACAGAGCCTCCTACGAGCAGTACTTC.

V and J are TRBV3-1 (or the pseudogene TRBV3-2) and TRBJ2-5; 10 bases map to TRBD2. The CDR3 contains 15 residues. Per the germline V gene, CDR1 is LGHDT and CDR2 is YNNKEL (reference sequence). V lost 6 bases, J lost 1 base, and 5 bases stayed unmatched. CDR3 DNA sequence: TGTGCCAGCAGGATACTAGCGGGGAGCCAAGAGACCCAGTACTTC. This codes for CASRILAGSQETQYF.

V and J are TRBV4-3 and TRBJ1-1, with D perhaps matching TRBD1 (6 bases). With 5 bases removed from V and 4 bases from J, the gap between germline ends came to 14 bases. CDR3 length: 14 amino acids. Germline lookup yields CDR1 LGHNA and CDR2 YSLEER. In DNA form, the CDR3 reads TGCGCCAGCAGCTCAACTAGGGGGATCACTGAAGCTTTCTTT. Residues: CASSSTRGITEAFF.

This clone was counted once. The chain uses TRBV24-1 and TRBJ2-7; 9 bases align to TRBD2. The CDR3 length is 15 residues. Germline values: CDR1 KGHDR, CDR2 SFDVKD. Germline trimming cut 2 bases from V and 5 bases from J; bases unmatched to any gene: 6. The CDR3: CATSDSSGNVHEQYF. CDR3 DNA sequence: TGTGCCACCAGTGATTCTAGCGGGAATGTCCACGAGCAGTACTTC.

The rearrangement uses TRBV19 and TRBJ2-3, with D possibly TRBD1 on 5 matching bases. Germline-derived CDR1 and CDR2 are LNHDA and SQIVND (reference sequence). Trimming pared 3 bases from V and 1 base from J, leaving 14 bases between. The CDR3 sequence is 16 residues long. The CDR3 DNA is TGTGCCAGTAGTATCGGACAACTGTGGGGCACAGATACGCAGTATTTT. Translation gives CASSIGQLWGTDTQYF.

This chain connects TRBV2 to TRBJ1-2; 8 nucleotides agree with TRBD1. Germline lookup yields CDR1 SNHLY and CDR2 FYNNEI. The CDR3 contains 15 residues. J gave up 0 bases and V 6 bases, and 6 bases lay outside the gene matches. CDR3: CASRTRDRTNYGYTF. CDR3 sequence (DNA): TGTGCCAGCAGGACCCGGGACAGGACTAACTATGGCTACACCTTC.

This sequence joins TRBV10-3 and TRBJ2-2, with D possibly being TRBD2 (6 bases). Trimming removed 2 bases at V and 4 bases at J, with 11 bases between. Germline V CDR1 and CDR2: ENHRY, SYGVKD. CDR3 size: 15 residues. The chain's CDR3 is CAISEMGGSTGELFF. CDR3 DNA sequence: TGTGCCATCAGTGAGATGGGGGGAAGCACCGGGGAGCTGTTTTTT.